This T cell receptor (beta chain) was sequenced for a study of molecular identifiers for immune sequencing clone quantification. The V end was cut by 11 bases, the J end by 2 bases, with 16 bases between. The length of the CDR3 is 14 residues. The germline V gene has CDR1 SGHVS and CDR2 FQNEAQ. TCRdb re-called the PCR reads with MiXCR, one entry per CDR3 protein. Of approximately 500,000 distinct CDR3 sequences in the sample, about 26% were seen once. This clonotype was obtained from a human donor in good health. Some libraries in this study had Jurkat cell RNA spiked in. The rearrangement links TRBV7-8 to TRBJ2-1; D may match TRBD1 or TRBD2 (5 bases each). Sequencing was carried out using naive CD8+ T cells from blood, with Jurkat cell RNA spiked in. Subset denoted: FACS-sorted CD8+CD4-CCR7+CD45RA+ naive T cells. As DNA, the CDR3 is TGTGCCGGTGGGACGGGTCCTACCTACAATGAGCAGTTCTTC. Translation gives CAGGTGPTYNEQFF.